This TCR beta chain was sequenced for a study of cytomegalovirus exposure and HLA in healthy donors. Notes on the study in general: In a later analysis, compared with equally common non-associated chains, HLA-associated beta chains were more expanded. In an earlier analysis, productive rearrangement rates for most beta V segments clustered near 87% or 30%. It emerged from a later analysis that several of the most significant clusters appeared to be linked to common viral pathogens.

As regards this clone: Antigen unknown.

The primer mix had 60 Vbeta and 13 Jbeta primers. The protocol was immunoSEQ multiplex PCR, while the TCRdb copy is restricted to in-frame clones and leaves out a portion. The data contain roughly 40,000 clones, roughly 79% of them singletons. Trimming left V 4 bases short and J 3 bases short, with 16 bases between. CDR1 is LGHNA, CDR2 YNFKEQ, per germline. The CDR3 contains 15 residues. The sample taken for sequencing was PBMCs. The rearrangement joins TRBV4-2 to TRBJ2-7; maybe TRBD2 (7 bases). The clonotype originates from a woman between 40 and 55 years old in good health and CMV-seronegative. For the CDR3, the DNA is TGTGCCAGCAGCCGAGGAGAGGGGGGGCTCTACGAGCAGTACTTC. It specifies CASSRGEGGLYEQYF.